This T cell receptor beta chain was identified in a study of early T cells in non-severe SARS-CoV-2 infection. Study-wide background: Sequencing input comprised bulk RNA from unsorted whole blood; chain pairing was not available. The study, taken as a whole, reports: A preference for anti-spike CD8 responses marked VDJdb matching, which missed private and CD4 specificities.

There are 12 residues in the CDR3. Germline CDR1 SQVTM, CDR2 ANQGSEA. V lost 6 bases to trimming and J lost 5 bases; unmatched junction nucleotides: 4. The sample holds many counts of this clonotype. What it binds is not known. The protocol attached unique molecular identifiers to individual cDNA molecules. In TCRdb, the 5' RACE reads were re-called with MiXCR into one record per CDR3 protein. This table holds tens of thousands of distinct CDR3 sequences, roughly 10% found once. The receptor comes from an adult who was a healthcare worker with PCR-confirmed SARS-CoV-2 infection or an uninfected control (not recorded which). Sequencing was performed on whole blood. The V gene is TRBV29-1, the J gene TRBJ2-1; TRBD2 aligns across 7 bases. This chain's CDR3 is CSVGLADNEQFF. The CDR3 bases are TGCAGCGTGGGTCTAGCGGACAATGAGCAGTTCTTC.